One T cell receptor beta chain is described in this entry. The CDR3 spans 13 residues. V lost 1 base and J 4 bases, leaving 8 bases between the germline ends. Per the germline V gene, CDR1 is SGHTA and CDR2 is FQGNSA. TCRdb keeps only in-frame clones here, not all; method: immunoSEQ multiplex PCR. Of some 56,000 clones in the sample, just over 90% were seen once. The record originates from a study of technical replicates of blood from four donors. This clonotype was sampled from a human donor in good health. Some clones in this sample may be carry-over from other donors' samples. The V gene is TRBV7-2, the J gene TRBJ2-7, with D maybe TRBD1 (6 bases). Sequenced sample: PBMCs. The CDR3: CASSLGQEYEQYF. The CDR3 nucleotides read TGTGCCAGCAGCTTAGGACAGGAGTACGAGCAGTACTTC.